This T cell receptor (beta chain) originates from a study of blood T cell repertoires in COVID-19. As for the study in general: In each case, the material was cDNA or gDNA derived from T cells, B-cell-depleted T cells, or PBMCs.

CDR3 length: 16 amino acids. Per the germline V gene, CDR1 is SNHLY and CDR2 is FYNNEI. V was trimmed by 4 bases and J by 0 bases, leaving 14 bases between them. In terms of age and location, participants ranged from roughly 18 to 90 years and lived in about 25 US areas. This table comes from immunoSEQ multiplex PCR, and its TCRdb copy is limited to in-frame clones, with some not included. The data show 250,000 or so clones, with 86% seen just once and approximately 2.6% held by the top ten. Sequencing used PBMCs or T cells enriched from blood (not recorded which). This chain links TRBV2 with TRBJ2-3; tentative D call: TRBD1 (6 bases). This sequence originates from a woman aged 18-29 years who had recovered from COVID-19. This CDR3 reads CASSAISDRSTDTQYF. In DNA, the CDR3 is TGTGCCAGCAGTGCTATATCGGACAGAAGCACAGATACGCAGTATTTT. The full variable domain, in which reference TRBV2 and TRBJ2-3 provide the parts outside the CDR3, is EPEVTQTPSHQVTQMGQEVILRCVPISNHLYFYWYRQILGQKVEFLVSFYNNEISEKSEIFDDQFSVERPDGSNFTLKIRSTKLEDSAMYFCASSAISDRSTDTQYFGPGTRLTVL.